One and the same sample provided the 12 T cell receptor beta chains below, sequenced in a study of OX40 agonist ivuxolimab in advanced cancers. Sequenced by immunoSEQ multiplex PCR; TCRdb stores in-frame clones only, minus some. This table holds around 25,000 clones, over 80% found once. This specimen was CD4+ or CD8+ T cells sorted from blood, taken in a trial of the OX40 agonist ivuxolimab. All receptors come from an adult with an advanced solid tumor such as melanoma, head and neck, liver or kidney cancer.

This clone occurred once. CDR3 nucleotides: TGTGCCAGCAGCAAGGGAGGGGATGAAAAACTGTTTTTT. Translation: CASSKGGDEKLFF. V is TRBV9 and J is TRBJ1-4; weak D call: TRBD1 (5 bases). Germline V gene lookup returns CDR1 SGDLS and CDR2 YYNGEE. The CDR3 extends over 13 amino acids. Trimming stripped 4 bases from V and 6 bases from J, with 10 bases between.

Concerning this clone: A read error may account for a junction end that differs from germline. This chain uses TRBV9 with TRBJ2-1; a weak D match, TRBD2 (5 bases). The CDR3 length is 14 residues. The germline V gene encodes CDR1 SGDLS and CDR2 YYNGEE. CDR3 sequence: CASSVEDSHNEQFF. CDR3 DNA sequence: TGTGCCAGCAGCGTAGAGGACTCCCACAATGAGCAGTTCTTC. Filled out from reference TRBV9 and TRBJ2-1, the complete variable domain reads DSGVTQTPKHLITATGQRVTLRCSPRSGDLSVYWYQQSLDQGLQFLIQYYNGEERAKGNILERFSAQQFPDLHSELNLSSLELGDSALYFCASSVEDSHNEQFFGPGTRLTVL.

The V call is TRBV6-5, the J call TRBJ2-5, with D possibly matching TRBD2 (5 bases). The germline gives CDR1 MNHEY, CDR2 SVGAGI. The CDR3 extends over 14 amino acids. V was clipped by 4 bases and J by 2 bases, with 11 bases between them. The CDR3 here is CASSSASFQETQYF. The DNA of the CDR3 is TGTGCCAGCAGTTCGGCTAGCTTTCAAGAGACCCAGTACTTC.

The CDR3 here is CASSGVWPVGEETQYF. CDR3 coding DNA: TGTGCCAGCAGTGGAGTTTGGCCCGTGGGAGAAGAGACCCAGTACTTC. The chain carries TRBV9 and TRBJ2-5; the D gene is possibly TRBD2 (5 bases). This CDR3 contains 16 residues. Germline CDR1 and CDR2: SGDLS and YYNGEE. The V and J ends lost 5 bases and 3 bases respectively, with 20 bases between them.

CDR3 coding DNA: TGCGCCAGCAGCCAAGCCGCCGACAGCTCCGTCTCACCCCTCCACTTT. Translating gives CASSQAADSSVSPLHF. The chain recombines TRBV4-1 with TRBJ1-6; tentative D call: TRBD1 (5 bases). Trimming left V 1 base short and J 10 bases short, with 17 bases between. The CDR3 consists of 16 residues. The germline V gene encodes CDR1 MGHRA and CDR2 YSYEKL.

The V call is TRBV6-5, the J call TRBJ1-5; no firm D call. This CDR3 is built from 14 residues. Germline loops: CDR1 MNHEY, CDR2 SVGAGI. V was trimmed by 0 bases and J by 0 bases, leaving 3 bases between them. The CDR3, as DNA: TGTGCCAGCAGTTACTCGGTTAGCAATCAGCCCCAGCATTTT. Translation: CASSYSVSNQPQHF.

The chain carries TRBV4-3 and TRBJ1-2; a weak D match, TRBD1 (6 bases). Per the germline V gene, CDR1 is LGHNA and CDR2 is YSLEER. This CDR3 has 15 amino acids. V lost 1 base and J lost 8, with 17 bases in between. CDR3 region: CASSQGTGGLEGYTF. CDR3 DNA: TGCGCCAGCAGCCAAGGCACGGGGGGGCTTGAGGGCTACACCTTC.

V usage is TRBV5-5 and J usage is TRBJ2-2, with D possibly being TRBD2 (6 bases). The CDR3 has 17 residues. Germline CDR1 SGHKS, CDR2 YYEKEE (reference sequence). Trimming shortened V by 4 bases and J by 1 base, and 17 bases separated the two germline ends. The CDR3 DNA reads as TGTGCCAGCAGCACCGGGACTCTTAAGGGGAACACCGGGGAGCTGTTTTTT. Translation: CASSTGTLKGNTGELFF.

This clone has only one observation. The chain carries TRBV19 and TRBJ1-5; a possible D gene is TRBD1 (5 bases). The germline CDR1 and CDR2 sequences are LNHDA and SQIVND (reference sequence). Trimming removed 3 bases at V and 1 base at J, with 10 bases between. The CDR3 sequence is 15 residues long. The CDR3 bases are TGTGCCAGTAGTATCCAGGGATTCAGCAATCAGCCCCAGCATTTT. Protein product: CASSIQGFSNQPQHF.

CDR3 amino acids: CASRDRASDTYEQYF. The CDR3 bases are TGTGCCAGCAGGGACCGGGCTAGCGACACCTACGAGCAGTACTTC. The chain links TRBV2 to TRBJ2-7, with D tentatively TRBD2 (6 bases). The germline V gene encodes CDR1 SNHLY and CDR2 FYNNEI. The CDR3 totals 15 residues. V was trimmed by 6 bases and J by 2 bases, leaving 17 bases between them.

The chain joins TRBV6-6 to TRBJ1-2; the D gene is possibly TRBD1 (6 bases). The CDR3 sequence is 13 residues long. Trimming left V 8 bases short and J 5 bases short, with 15 bases between. Germline V gene sequence: CDR1 MNHNY, CDR2 SVGAGI (reference sequence). The CDR3 reads CASGHRESYGYTF. The CDR3 bases are TGTGCCAGCGGGCACAGGGAGTCATATGGCTACACCTTC.

A single count supports this clone. The V gene is TRBV27, the J gene TRBJ1-2, with a tentative D call TRBD1 (5 bases). The ends were cut back, 7 bases at V and 5 bases at J, with 8 bases in the middle. The CDR3 totals 11 residues. The germline V gene encodes CDR1 MNHEY and CDR2 SMNVEV (reference sequence). DNA of the CDR3: TGTGCCAGCACGGCAGGGTATGGCTACACCTTC. Its translation: CASTAGYGYTF.